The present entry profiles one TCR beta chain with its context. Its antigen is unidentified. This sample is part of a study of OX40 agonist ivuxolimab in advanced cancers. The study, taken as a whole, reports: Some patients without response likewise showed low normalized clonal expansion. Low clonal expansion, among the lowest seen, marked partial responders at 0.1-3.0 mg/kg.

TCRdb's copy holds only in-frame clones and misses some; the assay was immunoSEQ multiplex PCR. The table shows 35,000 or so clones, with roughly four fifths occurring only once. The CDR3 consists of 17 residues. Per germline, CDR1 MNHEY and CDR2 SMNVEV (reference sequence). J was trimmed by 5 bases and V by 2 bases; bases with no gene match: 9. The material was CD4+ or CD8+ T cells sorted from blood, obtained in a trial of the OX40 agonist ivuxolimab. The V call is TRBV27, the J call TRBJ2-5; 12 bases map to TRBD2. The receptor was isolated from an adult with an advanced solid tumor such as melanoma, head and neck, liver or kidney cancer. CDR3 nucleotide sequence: TGTGCCAGCAGTTTACCCCCGACTAGCGGGAGTCCGGAGACCCAGTACTTC. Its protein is CASSLPPTSGSPETQYF.